What follows is one TCR beta chain and its context. Its antigen remains unidentified. The ends were cut back, 5 bases at V and 3 bases at J, with 11 bases in the middle. CDR1 SNHLY and CDR2 FYNNEI come from the germline V gene. The CDR3 runs 13 residues. This record comes from a study of shared clonotypes between healthy human individuals. In the original processing: Filtering differed, since immunoSEQ gave only junction sequences and no quality scores. Clones were sequenced by immunoSEQ multiplex PCR, and TCRdb holds only the in-frame ones, with some missing. That table furnishes V, J and clone size, whereas the DNA furnished D and trimming. The sample comprises 600,000 or so clones, roughly 95% of which are singletons, and 0.095% to 0.14% rests with the top ten. Study findings and constraints: The study sampled only blood, and tissue repertoires likely differ. Represented genetic and exposure-history diversity was restricted by having few donors.

CD45RO-negative CD8 cells positively selected for CCR7 made up the naive population, which excluded terminally differentiated effector memory CD45RA+ cells. Healthy HIV-negative adults without recent acute infections or vaccinations served as donors. This chain joins TRBV2 and TRBJ2-7, with D maybe TRBD1 (5 bases). The clonotype originates from a woman younger than 45 in good health. The sequenced sample consisted of naive CD8+ T cells sorted from blood. CDR3 loop: CASSTLRGYEQYF. The CDR3 coding sequence is TGTGCCAGCAGTACATTAAGGGGCTACGAGCAGTACTTC.